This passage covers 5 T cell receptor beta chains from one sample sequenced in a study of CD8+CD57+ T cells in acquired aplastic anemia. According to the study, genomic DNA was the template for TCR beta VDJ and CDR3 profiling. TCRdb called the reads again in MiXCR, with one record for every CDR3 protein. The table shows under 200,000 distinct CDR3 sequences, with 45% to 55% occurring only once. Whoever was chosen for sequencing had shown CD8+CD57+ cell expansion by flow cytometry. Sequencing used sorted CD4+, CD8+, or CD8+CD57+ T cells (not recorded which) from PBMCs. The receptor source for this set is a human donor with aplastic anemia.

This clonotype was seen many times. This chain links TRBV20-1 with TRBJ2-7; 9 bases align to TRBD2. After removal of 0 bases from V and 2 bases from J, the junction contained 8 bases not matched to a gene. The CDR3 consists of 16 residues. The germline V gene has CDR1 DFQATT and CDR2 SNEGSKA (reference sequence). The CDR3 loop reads CSARDPAAGGTYEQYF. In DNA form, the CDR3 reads TGCAGTGCTAGAGACCCGGCAGCGGGAGGAACCTACGAGCAGTACTTC.

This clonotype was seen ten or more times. CDR3 loop: CASSPDRASYEQYF. As DNA, the CDR3 is TGTGCCAGCAGCCCCGACAGGGCCTCCTACGAGCAGTACTTC. The rearrangement links TRBV7-2 to TRBJ2-7; 7 bases are shared with TRBD1. The CDR3 spans 14 residues. J gave up 0 bases and V 5 bases, and 4 bases lay outside the gene matches. Germline CDR1 is SGHTA and CDR2 is FQGNSA.

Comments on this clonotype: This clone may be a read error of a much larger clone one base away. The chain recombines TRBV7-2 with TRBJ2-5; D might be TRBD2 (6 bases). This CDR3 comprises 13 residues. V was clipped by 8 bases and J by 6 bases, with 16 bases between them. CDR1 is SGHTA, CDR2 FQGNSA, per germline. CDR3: CASSPTEGQTQYF. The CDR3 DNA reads TGTGCCAGCTCACCAACGGAGGGGCAGACCCAGTACTTC.

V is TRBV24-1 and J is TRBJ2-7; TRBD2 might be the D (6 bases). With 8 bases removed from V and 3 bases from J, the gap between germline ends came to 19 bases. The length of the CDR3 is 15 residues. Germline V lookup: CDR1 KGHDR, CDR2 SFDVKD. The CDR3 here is CATKIRGTTLYEQYF. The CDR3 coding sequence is TGTGCCACCAAGATACGGGGGACCACCCTCTACGAGCAGTACTTC.

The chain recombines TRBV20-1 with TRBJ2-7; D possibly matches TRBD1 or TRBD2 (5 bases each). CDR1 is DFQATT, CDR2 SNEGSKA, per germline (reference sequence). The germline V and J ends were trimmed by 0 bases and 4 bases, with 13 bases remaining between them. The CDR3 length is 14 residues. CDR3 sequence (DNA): TGCAGTGCTAGAGACTCGGGACCCTGGTACGAGCAGTACTTC. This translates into CSARDSGPWYEQYF.